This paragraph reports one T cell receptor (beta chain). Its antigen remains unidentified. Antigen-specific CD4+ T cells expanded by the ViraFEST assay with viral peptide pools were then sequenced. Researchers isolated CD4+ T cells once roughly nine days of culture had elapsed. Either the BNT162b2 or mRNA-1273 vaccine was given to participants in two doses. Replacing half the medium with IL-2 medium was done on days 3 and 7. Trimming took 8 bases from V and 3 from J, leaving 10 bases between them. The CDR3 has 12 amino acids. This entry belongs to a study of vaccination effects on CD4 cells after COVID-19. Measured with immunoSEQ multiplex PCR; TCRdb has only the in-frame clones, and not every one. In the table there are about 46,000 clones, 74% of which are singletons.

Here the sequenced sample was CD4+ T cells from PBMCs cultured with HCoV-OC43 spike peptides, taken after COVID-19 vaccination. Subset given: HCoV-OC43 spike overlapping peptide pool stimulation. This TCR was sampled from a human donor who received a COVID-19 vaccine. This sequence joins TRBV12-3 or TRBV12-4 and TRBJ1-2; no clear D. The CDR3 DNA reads TGTGCCAGCTCGACGGGTCACTATGGCTACACCTTC. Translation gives CASSTGHYGYTF.